This TCR beta chain appears in the sequencing data of a study of blood T cell repertoires in COVID-19. Study-level background: Italy, Spain and the United States were the sources of the convalescent and acute COVID-19 samples. PBMCs, B-cell-depleted T cells, or T cells were the source of the cDNA or gDNA that made up the material.

Per the authors' pipeline: Amplifying reference gene primers gave estimates of nucleated cell counts. Sequencing used immunoSEQ multiplex PCR; TCRdb keeps in-frame clones, though not all of them. The DNA gave D and trimming, while V, J and clone size come from that table. In the table there are 270,000 or so clones, under 90% of which are singletons. V was clipped by 7 bases and J by 2 bases; unmatched bases: 5. CDR1 is GTSNPN and CDR2 is SVGIG in the germline V gene (reference sequence). This CDR3 region has 13 residues. The sequence came from a woman between 40 and 50 years old who had recovered from COVID-19. The chain recombines TRBV30 with TRBJ1-5; 7 nucleotides match TRBD1. Sequencing used peripheral blood. CDR3 amino acids: CAYQGEGNQPQHF. CDR3 nucleotide sequence: TGTGCCTACCAGGGGGAGGGCAATCAGCCCCAGCATTTT.